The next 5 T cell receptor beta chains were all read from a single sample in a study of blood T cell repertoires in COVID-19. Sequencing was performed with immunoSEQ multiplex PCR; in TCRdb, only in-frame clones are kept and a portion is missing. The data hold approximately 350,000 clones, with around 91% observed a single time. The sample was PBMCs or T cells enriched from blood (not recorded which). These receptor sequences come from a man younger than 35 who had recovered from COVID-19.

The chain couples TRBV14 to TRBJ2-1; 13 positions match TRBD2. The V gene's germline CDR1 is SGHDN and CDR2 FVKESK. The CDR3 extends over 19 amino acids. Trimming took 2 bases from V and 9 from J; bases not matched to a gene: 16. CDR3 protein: CASSQKVLTSGRPFGEQFF. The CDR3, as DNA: TGTGCCAGCAGCCAAAAAGTCCTGACTAGCGGGAGGCCCTTTGGTGAGCAGTTCTTC.

CDR3: CAIQKQGVHGYTF. The CDR3 DNA sequence: TGTGCCATCCAAAAACAGGGGGTTCATGGCTACACCTTC. V usage is TRBV28 and J usage is TRBJ1-2; 8 bases align to TRBD1. CDR3 length: 13 amino acids. The trim removed 10 bases at V and 6 bases at J, leaving 10 bases unmatched. The germline V gene has CDR1 MDHEN and CDR2 SYDVKM.

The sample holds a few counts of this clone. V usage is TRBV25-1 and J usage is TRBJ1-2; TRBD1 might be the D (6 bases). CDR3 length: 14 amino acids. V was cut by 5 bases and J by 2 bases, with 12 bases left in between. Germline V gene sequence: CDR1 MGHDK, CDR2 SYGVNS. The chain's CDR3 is CASSKDSPNYGYTF. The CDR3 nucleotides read TGTGCCAGCAGTAAGGACAGCCCAAACTATGGCTACACCTTC.

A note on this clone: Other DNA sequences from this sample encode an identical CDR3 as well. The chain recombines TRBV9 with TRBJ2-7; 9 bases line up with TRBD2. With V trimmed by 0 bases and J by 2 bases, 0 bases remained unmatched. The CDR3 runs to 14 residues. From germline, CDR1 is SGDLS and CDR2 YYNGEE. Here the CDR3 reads CASSVGLAAYEQYF. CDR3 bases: TGTGCCAGCAGCGTAGGACTAGCGGCCTACGAGCAGTACTTC.

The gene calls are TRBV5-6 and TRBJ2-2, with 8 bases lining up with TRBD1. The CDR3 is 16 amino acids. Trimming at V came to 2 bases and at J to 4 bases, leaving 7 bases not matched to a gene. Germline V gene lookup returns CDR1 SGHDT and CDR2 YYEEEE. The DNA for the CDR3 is TGTGCCAGCAGCTTAGACCGGGACAGGACCACCGGGGAGCTGTTTTTT. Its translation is CASSLDRDRTTGELFF. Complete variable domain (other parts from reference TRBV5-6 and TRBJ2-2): DAGVTQSPTHLIKTRGQQVTLRCSPKSGHDTVSWYQQALGQGPQFIFQYYEEEERQRGNFPDRFSGHQFPNYSSELNVNALLLGDSALYLCASSLDRDRTTGELFFGEGSRLTVL.